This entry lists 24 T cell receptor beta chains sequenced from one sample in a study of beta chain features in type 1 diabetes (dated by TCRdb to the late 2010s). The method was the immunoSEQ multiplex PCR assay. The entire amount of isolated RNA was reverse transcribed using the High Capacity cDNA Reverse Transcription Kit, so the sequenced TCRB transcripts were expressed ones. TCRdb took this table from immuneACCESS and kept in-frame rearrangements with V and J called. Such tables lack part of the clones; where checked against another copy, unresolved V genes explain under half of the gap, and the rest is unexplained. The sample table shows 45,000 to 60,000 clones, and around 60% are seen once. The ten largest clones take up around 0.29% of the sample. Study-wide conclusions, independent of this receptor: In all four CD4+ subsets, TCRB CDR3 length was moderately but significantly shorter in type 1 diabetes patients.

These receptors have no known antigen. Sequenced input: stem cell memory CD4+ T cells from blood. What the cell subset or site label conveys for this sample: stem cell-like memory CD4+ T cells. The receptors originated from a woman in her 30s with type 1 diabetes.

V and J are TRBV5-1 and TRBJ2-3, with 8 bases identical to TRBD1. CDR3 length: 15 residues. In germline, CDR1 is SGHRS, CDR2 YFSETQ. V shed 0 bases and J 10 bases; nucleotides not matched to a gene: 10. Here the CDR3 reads CASSLGQGALNPQYF. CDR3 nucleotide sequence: TGCGCCAGCAGCTTGGGGCAGGGGGCGCTTAATCCGCAGTATTTT.

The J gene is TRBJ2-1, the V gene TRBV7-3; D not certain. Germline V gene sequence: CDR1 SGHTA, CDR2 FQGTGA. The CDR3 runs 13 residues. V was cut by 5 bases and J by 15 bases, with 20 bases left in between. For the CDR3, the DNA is TGTGCCAGCAGCCCTCATCACTCGGAGAGCCTGTTCTTC. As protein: CASSPHHSESLFF.

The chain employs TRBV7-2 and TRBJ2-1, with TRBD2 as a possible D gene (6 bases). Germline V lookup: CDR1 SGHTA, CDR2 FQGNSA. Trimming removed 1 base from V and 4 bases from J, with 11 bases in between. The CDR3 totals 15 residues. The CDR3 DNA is TGTGCCAGCAGCTTAGGTCTAGCGCCTTACAATGAGCAGTTCTTC. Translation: CASSLGLAPYNEQFF.

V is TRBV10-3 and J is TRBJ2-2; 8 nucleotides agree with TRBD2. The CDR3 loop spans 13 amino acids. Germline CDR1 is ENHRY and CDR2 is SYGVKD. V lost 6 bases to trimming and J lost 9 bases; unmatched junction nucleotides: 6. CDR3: CAIRESGSRELFF. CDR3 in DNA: TGTGCCATCAGAGAAAGCGGGAGTAGGGAGCTGTTTTTT.

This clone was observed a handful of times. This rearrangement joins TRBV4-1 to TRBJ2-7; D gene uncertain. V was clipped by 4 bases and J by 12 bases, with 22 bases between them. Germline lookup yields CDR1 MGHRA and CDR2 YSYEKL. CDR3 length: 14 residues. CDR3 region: CASSRSVFSKVGYF. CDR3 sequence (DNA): TGCGCCAGCAGCCGTTCGGTTTTCTCCAAAGTTGGGTACTTC.

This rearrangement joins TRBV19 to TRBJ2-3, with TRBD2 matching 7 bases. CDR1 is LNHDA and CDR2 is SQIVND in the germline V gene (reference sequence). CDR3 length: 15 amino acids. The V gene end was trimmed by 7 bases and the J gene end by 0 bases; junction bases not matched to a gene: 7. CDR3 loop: CASTPGTTSTDTQYF. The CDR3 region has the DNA TGTGCCAGTACCCCCGGGACTACCAGCACAGATACGCAGTATTTT.

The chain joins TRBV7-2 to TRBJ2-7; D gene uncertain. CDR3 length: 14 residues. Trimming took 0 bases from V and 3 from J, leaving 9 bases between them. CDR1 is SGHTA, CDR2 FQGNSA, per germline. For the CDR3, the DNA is TGTGCCAGCAGCTTAGCGGCGGATCGCTACGAGCAGTACTTC. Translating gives CASSLAADRYEQYF.

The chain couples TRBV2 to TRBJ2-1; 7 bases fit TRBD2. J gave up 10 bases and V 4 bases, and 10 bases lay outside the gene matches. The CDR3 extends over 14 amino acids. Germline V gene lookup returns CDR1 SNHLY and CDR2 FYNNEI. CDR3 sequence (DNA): TGTGCCAGCAGTGGGGACTACCAGGAGGAAGAGCAGTTCTTC. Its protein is CASSGDYQEEEQFF.

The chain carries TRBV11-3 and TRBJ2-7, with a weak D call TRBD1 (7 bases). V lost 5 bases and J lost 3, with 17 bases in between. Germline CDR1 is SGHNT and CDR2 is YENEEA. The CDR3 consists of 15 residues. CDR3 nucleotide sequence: TGTGCCAGCAGCATCGGACAGGCGGGAAGCTACGAGCAGTACTTC. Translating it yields CASSIGQAGSYEQYF.

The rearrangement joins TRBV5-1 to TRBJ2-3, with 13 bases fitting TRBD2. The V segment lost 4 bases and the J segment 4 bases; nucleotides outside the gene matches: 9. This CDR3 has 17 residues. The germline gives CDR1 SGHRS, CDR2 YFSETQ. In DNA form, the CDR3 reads TGCGCCAGCAGCGGAAGACTGACTAGCGGGAGGTCAGATACGCAGTATTTT. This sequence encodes CASSGRLTSGRSDTQYF.

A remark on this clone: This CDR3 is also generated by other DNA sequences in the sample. In DNA, the CDR3 is TGCAGCGGAACAGGGTTTGAGACCCAGTACTTC. Translation: CSGTGFETQYF. The rearrangement uses TRBV29-1 and TRBJ2-5; D is perhaps TRBD1 (6 bases). The V gene lost 7 bases and the J gene lost 5 bases, with 11 bases spanning the gap. The CDR3 loop spans 11 amino acids. Per the germline V gene, CDR1 is SQVTM and CDR2 is ANQGSEA.

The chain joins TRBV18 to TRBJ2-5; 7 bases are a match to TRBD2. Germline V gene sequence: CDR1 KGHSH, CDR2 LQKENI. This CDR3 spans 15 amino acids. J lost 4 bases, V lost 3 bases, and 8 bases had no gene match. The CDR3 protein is CASSPGGRGGETQYF. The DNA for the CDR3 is TGTGCCAGCTCACCGGGCGGGAGAGGCGGAGAGACCCAGTACTTC.

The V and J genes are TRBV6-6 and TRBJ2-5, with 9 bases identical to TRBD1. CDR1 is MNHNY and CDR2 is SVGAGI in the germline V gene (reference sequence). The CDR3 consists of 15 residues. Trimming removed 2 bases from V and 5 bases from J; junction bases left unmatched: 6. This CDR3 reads CASSYPDRGSETQYF. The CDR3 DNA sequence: TGTGCCAGCAGTTACCCGGACAGGGGTAGTGAGACCCAGTACTTC.

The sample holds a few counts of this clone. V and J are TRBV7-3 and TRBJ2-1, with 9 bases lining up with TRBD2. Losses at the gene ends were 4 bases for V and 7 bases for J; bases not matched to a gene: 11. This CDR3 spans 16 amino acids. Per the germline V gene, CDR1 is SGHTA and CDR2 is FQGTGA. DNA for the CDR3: TGTGCCAGCAGCTCGAAAGCGGGAGGATTGTGGAATGAGCAGTTCTTC. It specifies CASSSKAGGLWNEQFF.

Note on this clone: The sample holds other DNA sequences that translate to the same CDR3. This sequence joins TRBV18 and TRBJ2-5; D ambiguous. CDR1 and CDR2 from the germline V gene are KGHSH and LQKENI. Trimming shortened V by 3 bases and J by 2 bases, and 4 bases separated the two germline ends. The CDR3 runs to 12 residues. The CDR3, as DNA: TGTGCCAGCTCACCCAATCAAGAGACCCAGTACTTC. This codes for CASSPNQETQYF.

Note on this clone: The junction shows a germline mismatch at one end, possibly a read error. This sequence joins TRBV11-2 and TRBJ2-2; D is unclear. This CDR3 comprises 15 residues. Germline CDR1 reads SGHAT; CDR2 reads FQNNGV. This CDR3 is CASTLQLANTGELFF. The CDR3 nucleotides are TGTGCCAGCACCTTACAGCTAGCGAACACCGGGGAGCTGTTTTTT.

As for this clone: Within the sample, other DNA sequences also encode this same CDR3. The CDR3 spells CASSLGQVQETQYF. CDR3 bases: TGCGCCAGCAGCTTGGGACAGGTACAAGAGACCCAGTACTTC. V usage is TRBV5-1 and J usage is TRBJ2-5; D is possibly TRBD1 (6 bases). The V gene's germline CDR1 is SGHRS and CDR2 YFSETQ. V was cut by 0 bases and J by 2 bases, with 8 bases left in between. The CDR3 extends over 14 amino acids.

CDR3 region: CASSFTQGYEQYF. Here the CDR3 DNA reads TGTGCCAGCAGCTTCACACAGGGCTACGAGCAGTACTTC. The chain recombines TRBV7-9 with TRBJ2-7, with D maybe TRBD1 (6 bases). The CDR3 covers 13 residues. The V and J ends lost 3 bases and 3 bases respectively, with 9 bases between them. Germline-derived CDR1 and CDR2 are SEHNR and FQNEAQ (reference sequence).

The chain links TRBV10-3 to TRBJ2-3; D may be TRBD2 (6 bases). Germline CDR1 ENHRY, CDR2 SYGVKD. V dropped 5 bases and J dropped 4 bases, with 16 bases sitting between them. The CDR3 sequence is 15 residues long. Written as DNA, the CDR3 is TGTGCCATCAGTTCGGGACTGGGTGGGTCAGATACGCAGTATTTT. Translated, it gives CAISSGLGGSDTQYF.

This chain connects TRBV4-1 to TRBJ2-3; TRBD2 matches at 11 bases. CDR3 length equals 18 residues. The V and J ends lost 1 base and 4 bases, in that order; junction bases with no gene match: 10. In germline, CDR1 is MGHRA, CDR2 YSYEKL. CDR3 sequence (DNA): TGCGCCAGCAGCCAAGCCGTCCTAATAGCGGGAGGGCCAGATACGCAGTATTTT. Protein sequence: CASSQAVLIAGGPDTQYF.

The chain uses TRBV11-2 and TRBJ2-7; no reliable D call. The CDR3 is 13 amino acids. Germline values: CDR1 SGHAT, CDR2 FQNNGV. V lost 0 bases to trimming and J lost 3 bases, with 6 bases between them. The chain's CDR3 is CASSLDRSYEQYF. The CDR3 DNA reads TGTGCCAGCAGCTTAGATCGGAGCTACGAGCAGTACTTC.

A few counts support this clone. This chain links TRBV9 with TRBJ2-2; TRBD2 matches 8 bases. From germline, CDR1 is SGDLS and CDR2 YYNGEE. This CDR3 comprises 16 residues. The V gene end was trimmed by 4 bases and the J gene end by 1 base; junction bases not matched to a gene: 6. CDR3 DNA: TGTGCCAGCAGCTCCCGACTAGCGAGGAACACCGGGGAGCTGTTTTTT. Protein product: CASSSRLARNTGELFF.

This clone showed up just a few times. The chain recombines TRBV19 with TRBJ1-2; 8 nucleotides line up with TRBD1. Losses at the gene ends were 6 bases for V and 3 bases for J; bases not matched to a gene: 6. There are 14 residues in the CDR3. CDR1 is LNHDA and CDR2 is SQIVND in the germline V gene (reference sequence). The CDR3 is CASRDDRGDYGYTF. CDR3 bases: TGTGCCAGTAGAGACGACAGGGGCGACTATGGCTACACCTTC.

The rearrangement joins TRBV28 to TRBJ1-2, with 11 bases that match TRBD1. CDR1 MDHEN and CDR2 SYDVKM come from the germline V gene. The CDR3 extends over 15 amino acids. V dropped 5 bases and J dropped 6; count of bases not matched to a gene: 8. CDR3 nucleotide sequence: TGTGCCAGCAGTGTGGGACAGGGGGTGGCTAATGGCTACACCTTC. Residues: CASSVGQGVANGYTF.